Shown below are 9 T cell receptor beta chains from a single sample sequenced in a study of blood T cell repertoires in COVID-19. Some clones are missing from TCRdb's copy, which holds only in-frame ones; the method was immunoSEQ multiplex PCR. The sample lists almost 90,000 clones, 90% seen once, with roughly 6.3% in the top ten. The material sequenced was peripheral blood. These receptors were collected from a man aged 18 to 29 with COVID-19, enrolled during active disease.

J is TRBJ1-5 and V is TRBV28; a possible D gene is TRBD1 (5 bases). Germline V gene lookup returns CDR1 MDHEN and CDR2 SYDVKM. Trimming removed 3 bases at V and 3 bases at J, with 9 bases between. The CDR3 covers 14 residues. The CDR3 is CASSLGQINQPQHF. For the CDR3, the DNA is TGTGCCAGCAGTTTGGGGCAGATCAATCAGCCCCAGCATTTT.

The chain joins TRBV25-1 to TRBJ1-6; D may be TRBD1 (6 bases). V was trimmed by 6 bases and J by 5 bases, leaving 8 bases between them. CDR3 length: 13 amino acids. Germline-derived CDR1 and CDR2 are MGHDK and SYGVNS. As DNA, the CDR3 is TGTGCCAGCAGGACAGGTGATAATTCACCCCTCCACTTT. It specifies CASRTGDNSPLHF.

The chain links TRBV7-2 to TRBJ1-4, with 9 bases that match TRBD1. Germline V lookup: CDR1 SGHTA, CDR2 FQGNSA. CDR3 length: 15 residues. The junction had 7 bases not matched to a gene; V was cut back by 4 bases and J by 7 bases. CDR3 nucleotide sequence: TGTGCCAGCAGCTCGAACAGGGGGCTAGGTGAAAAACTGTTTTTT. This sequence encodes CASSSNRGLGEKLFF.

The chain recombines TRBV5-4 with TRBJ1-1, with 9 bases fitting TRBD1. The germline gives CDR1 SGHNT, CDR2 YYREEE (reference sequence). CDR3 length: 16 amino acids. The junction had 8 bases not matched to a gene; V was cut back by 5 bases and J by 0 bases. The CDR3 loop reads CASRGNRGRLNTEAFF. For the CDR3, the DNA is TGTGCCAGCAGAGGGAACAGGGGGCGATTGAACACTGAAGCTTTCTTT.

This clone was seen a single time. V gene TRBV29-1 combines with J gene TRBJ1-1; D is unresolved. Trimming pared 4 bases from V and 0 bases from J, leaving 9 bases between. CDR1 and CDR2 (germline): SQVTM, ANQGSEA. This CDR3 has 13 amino acids. CDR3 region: CSVGISLNTEAFF. CDR3 DNA sequence: TGCAGCGTTGGCATCAGTTTGAACACTGAAGCTTTCTTT. Together with reference TRBV29-1 and TRBJ1-1, the CDR3 gives the full variable domain: SAVISQKPSRDICQRGTSLTIQCQVDSQVTMMFWYRQQPGQSLTLIATANQGSEATYESGFVIDKFPISRPNLTFSTLTVSNMSPEDSSIYLCSVGISLNTEAFFGQGTRLTVV.

J is TRBJ2-1 and V is TRBV4-2; 11 bases are shared with TRBD2. The CDR3 totals 19 residues. Germline CDR1 reads LGHNA; CDR2 reads YNFKEQ. The V gene end was trimmed by 4 bases and the J gene end by 5 bases; junction bases not matched to a gene: 16. CDR3 DNA: TGTGCCAGCAGCCCAATAGGCCTAGCGGGAGGAGGGGGTCACAATGAGCAGTTCTTC. Its protein is CASSPIGLAGGGGHNEQFF.

The chain uses TRBV7-6 and TRBJ2-7, with 7 bases aligning to TRBD1. V trimming: 1 base; J trimming: 2 bases; junction bases outside the gene matches: 5. This CDR3 is built from 15 residues. The germline gives CDR1 SGHVS, CDR2 FNYEAQ. The CDR3, as DNA: TGTGCCAGCAGCTTAGATAGCCAGGGGGCCTACGAGCAGTACTTC. Protein sequence: CASSLDSQGAYEQYF.

This sequence joins TRBV6-1 and TRBJ2-5, with a weak D call TRBD1 (6 bases). The V gene's germline CDR1 is MNHNS and CDR2 SASEGT. V lost 3 bases, J lost 0 bases, and 8 bases lay in between. This CDR3 is 14 amino acids long. Written as DNA, the CDR3 is TGTGCCAGCAGTGACAGGGGCTACCAAGAGACCCAGTACTTC. Amino acid sequence: CASSDRGYQETQYF.

This clone came up once. The chain joins TRBV28 to TRBJ1-1; unclear D gene. The germline V and J ends were trimmed by 10 bases and 4 bases, with 10 bases remaining between them. CDR1 and CDR2 (germline): MDHEN, SYDVKM. The CDR3 runs to 11 residues. CDR3 in DNA: TGTGCCACCACACCGGGCACTGAAGCTTTCTTT. Its translation is CATTPGTEAFF.